This paragraph reports one T cell receptor (beta chain). Its antigen is undetermined. UMI-labeled TRB cDNA libraries were prepared by 5' RACE. TCRdb re-analyzed the 5' RACE reads; it lists each CDR3 protein once, without DNA. This table holds 43,000 or so distinct CDR3 sequences. The CDR3 runs 17 residues. In germline, CDR1 is MNHNY, CDR2 SVGAGI (reference sequence). This sample was included in a study of CXCR3-negative and CXCR3-positive naive CD8 T cells. Findings and limits, study-wide: The study found that naive CXCR3-negative and CXCR3-positive cells shared TRBV-TRBJ usage, while memory cells differed. Both naive subsets had comparably high diversity; memory CD8+ cells much lower. A higher hydrophobicity marked the TRB CDR3s of CXCR3-positive naive cells versus CXCR3-negative naive cells.

The chain is built from TRBV6-6 and TRBJ2-1; TCRdb names TRBD2, which stays unverified in the absence of DNA. What was sequenced was naive CXCR3- CD8+ T cells from blood. The subset is: CD45RO-CCR7+CD27+CD95- naive CD8+ T cells lacking CXCR3 (TNR3-). This receptor was taken from a human donor in good health. Some clones in this sample may be carry-over from other donors' samples. The CDR3 sequence is CASSYSGTSGGVDEQFF.